The present TCR beta chain was sequenced within a study of blood T cell repertoires in COVID-19 (dated by TCRdb to 2018 to 2021). About the study as a whole: The collaborator samples originated in the United States, Italy and Spain and spanned the acute and convalescent phases of COVID-19. Where HLA class I and class II types were available, the types were taken from metadata supplied by the sample provider, not from assay-based typing. Sample metadata almost always included a de-identified subject ID, COVID-19 status, age in years and sex. The repertoires were released in a freely available public database meant as a resource for research on the immune response to SARS-CoV-2. The samples were drawn from two sources: the first 160 participants of the ongoing ImmuneRACE study, and fewer than 1,500 subjects contributed by 6 global collaborators. The material from the prospective study consisted of cDNA or gDNA derived from T cells, B-cell-depleted T cells, or PBMCs. Subjects who had been exposed to COVID-19, were actively infected with it, or had recovered from it provided the deeply sampled blood TCRbeta repertoires that made up the dataset. On the study overall, not on this receptor specifically: The amount of clinical and demographic metadata varied by source and participant and was provided uncurated.

A note on this clone: This receptor's antigen is unknown. One base away there is no much larger clone; base qualities are not given.

TCRbeta CDR3 regions were amplified from genomic DNA by means of the immunoSEQ Assay, a bias-controlled multiplex PCR. The original pipeline was this. The number of nucleated cells in each sample was estimated from the amplification of reference gene primers within the assay. Sequence reads were collapsed and filtered to measure the absolute abundance of every unique TCRbeta CDR3 rearrangement. For each sample, productive Simpson clonality was calculated by taking the square root of Simpson's diversity index across productive rearrangements. TCRdb re-hosts the immuneACCESS table, in-frame sequences only. Its copies lack some clones; in the studies checked, an unresolved V gene accounts for under half of them, and the cause for the rest is not known. That table supplies the V and J calls and clone size; D and trimming were determined from the DNA. The sample contains about 270,000 clones, 75% to 95% of them found a single time. The top ten hold 2.6% of the sample.

In the germline V gene (reference sequence), CDR1 corresponds to GTSNPN and CDR2 to SVGIG. V is pared back by 7 bases and J by 6 bases, with 21 bases lying between the germline termini. The CDR3 sequence holds 15 residues, the cysteine and phenylalanine included. Only the CDR3 DNA stays, 45 bases, in frame from base 1. At one collaborating source in Seattle, patients were enrolled during active infection and were followed longitudinally through the course of disease. Whole blood was collected in K2EDTA tubes by collaborating institutions according to the institutions' own protocols. For TCRbeta analysis, collaborators shipped samples as frozen whole blood, isolated PBMCs, or DNA extracted from either of those sample types.

The sample comprised peripheral blood. Recombination joined TRBV30 with TRBJ1-4; a weak D assignment points to TRBD1 (6 bases agree). This clonotype was sampled from a person between 18 and 30 years old with COVID-19, enrolled during active disease. For the CDR3, the sequence is CAFRGGAALDEKLFF. The DNA sequence is given as TGTGCCTTTAGGGGGGGGGCGGCACTTGATGAAAAACTGTTTTTT.